This T cell receptor beta chain was observed in a study of control samples from healthy donors and cancer patients. The CDR3 runs to 15 residues. The ends were cut back, 5 bases at V and 8 bases at J, with 21 bases in the middle. CDR1 and CDR2 from the germline V gene are SGHTA and FQGNSA. The table came from immunoSEQ multiplex PCR; TCRdb's copy has only in-frame clones and leaves some out. The sample includes around 110,000 clones, more than 75% of them seen just once. Sequencing input: blood. The chain couples TRBV7-2 to TRBJ1-2; possibly TRBD1 for D (6 bases). This clonotype was obtained from a woman aged 70-85 years in good health. For the CDR3, the DNA is TGTGCCAGCAGCACGACTCGGACAGATTCGAAAGGCTACACCTTC. Encoded protein: CASSTTRTDSKGYTF.